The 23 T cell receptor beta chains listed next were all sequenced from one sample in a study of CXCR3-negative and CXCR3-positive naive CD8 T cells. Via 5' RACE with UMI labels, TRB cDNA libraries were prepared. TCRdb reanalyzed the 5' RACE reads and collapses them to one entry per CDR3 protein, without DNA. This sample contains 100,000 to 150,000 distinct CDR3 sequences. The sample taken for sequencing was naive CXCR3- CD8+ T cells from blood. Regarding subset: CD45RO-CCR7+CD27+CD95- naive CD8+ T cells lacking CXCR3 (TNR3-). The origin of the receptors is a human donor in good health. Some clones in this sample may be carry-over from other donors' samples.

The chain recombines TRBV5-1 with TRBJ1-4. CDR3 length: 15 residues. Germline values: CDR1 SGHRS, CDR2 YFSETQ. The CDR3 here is CASSDGLATNEKLFF.

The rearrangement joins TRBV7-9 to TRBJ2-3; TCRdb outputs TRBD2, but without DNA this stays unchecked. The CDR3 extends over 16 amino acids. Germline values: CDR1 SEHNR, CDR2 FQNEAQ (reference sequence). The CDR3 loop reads CASSLLIGEATDTQYF.

CDR3 residues: CASSFLPGQGNCGYTF. V gene TRBV7-7 combines with J gene TRBJ1-2; TCRdb indicates TRBD1, and absent DNA this call remains unverified. The CDR3 totals 16 residues. Germline values: CDR1 SSHAT, CDR2 FNYEAQ (reference sequence).

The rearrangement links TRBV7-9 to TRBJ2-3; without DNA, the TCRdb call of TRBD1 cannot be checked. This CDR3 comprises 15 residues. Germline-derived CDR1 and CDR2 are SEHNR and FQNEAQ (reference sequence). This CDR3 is CASSFGTSSTDTQYF.

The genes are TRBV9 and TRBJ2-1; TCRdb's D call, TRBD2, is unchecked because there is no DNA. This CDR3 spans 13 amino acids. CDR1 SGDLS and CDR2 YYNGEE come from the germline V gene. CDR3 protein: CASSVGTRNEQFF.

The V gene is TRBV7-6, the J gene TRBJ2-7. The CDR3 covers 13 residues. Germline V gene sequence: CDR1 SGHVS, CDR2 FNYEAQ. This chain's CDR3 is CASSLAPYYEQYF.

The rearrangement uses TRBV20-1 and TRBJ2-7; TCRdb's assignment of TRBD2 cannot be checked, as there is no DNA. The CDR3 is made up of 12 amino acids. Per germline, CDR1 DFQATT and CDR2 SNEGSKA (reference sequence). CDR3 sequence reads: CSARATGYEQYF.

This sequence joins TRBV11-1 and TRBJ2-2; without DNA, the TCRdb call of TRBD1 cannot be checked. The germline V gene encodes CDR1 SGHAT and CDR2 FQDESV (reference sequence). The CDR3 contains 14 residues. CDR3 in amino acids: CASSRTGSAGELFF.

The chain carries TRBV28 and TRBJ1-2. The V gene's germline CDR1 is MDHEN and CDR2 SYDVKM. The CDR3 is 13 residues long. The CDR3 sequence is CASSPLSNYGYTF.

This chain's CDR3 is CSARAPRAGLYEQYF. The chain is built from TRBV20-1 and TRBJ2-7; the D call of TRBD2 rests on TCRdb alone, since no DNA is present to check it. CDR1 and CDR2 from the germline V gene are DFQATT and SNEGSKA (reference sequence). The CDR3 has 15 amino acids.

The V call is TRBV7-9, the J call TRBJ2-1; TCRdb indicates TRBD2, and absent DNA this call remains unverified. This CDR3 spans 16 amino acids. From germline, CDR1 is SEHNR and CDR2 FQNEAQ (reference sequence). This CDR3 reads CASSFDPSGNQDEQFF.

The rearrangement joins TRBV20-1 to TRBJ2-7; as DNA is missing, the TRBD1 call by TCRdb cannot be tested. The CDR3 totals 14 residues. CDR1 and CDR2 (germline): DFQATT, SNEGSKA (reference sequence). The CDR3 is CSAKEGQGAYEQYF.

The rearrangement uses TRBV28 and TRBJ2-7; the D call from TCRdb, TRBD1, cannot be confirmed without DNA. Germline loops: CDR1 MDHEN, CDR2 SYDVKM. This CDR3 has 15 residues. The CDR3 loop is CASSLLQGNSYEQYF.

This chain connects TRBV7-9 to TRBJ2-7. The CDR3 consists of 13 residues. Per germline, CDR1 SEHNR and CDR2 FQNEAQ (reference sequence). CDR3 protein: CASSGSSSYEQYF.

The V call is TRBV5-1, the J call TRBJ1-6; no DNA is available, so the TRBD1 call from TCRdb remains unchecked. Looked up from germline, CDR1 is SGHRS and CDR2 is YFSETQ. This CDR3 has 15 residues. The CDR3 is CASSLELRGYSPLHF.

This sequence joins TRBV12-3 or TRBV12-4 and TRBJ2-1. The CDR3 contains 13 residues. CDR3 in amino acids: CASSFWQSNEQFF.

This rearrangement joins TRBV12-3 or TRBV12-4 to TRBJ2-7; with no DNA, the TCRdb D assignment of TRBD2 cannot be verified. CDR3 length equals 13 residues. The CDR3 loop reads CASSPGAGEEQYF.

The CDR3 sequence: CASSSHWTGGRETQYF. This sequence joins TRBV7-9 and TRBJ2-5; lacking DNA, the TRBD1 call made by TCRdb goes unchecked. Germline-derived CDR1 and CDR2 are SEHNR and FQNEAQ (reference sequence). This CDR3 spans 16 amino acids. Variable domain in full (rest from reference TRBV7-9 and TRBJ2-5): DTGVSQNPRHKITKRGQNVTFRCDPISEHNRLYWYRQTLGQGPEFLTYFQNEAQLEKSRLLSDRFSAERPKGSFSTLEIQRTEQGDSAMYLCASSSHWTGGRETQYFGPGTRLLVL.

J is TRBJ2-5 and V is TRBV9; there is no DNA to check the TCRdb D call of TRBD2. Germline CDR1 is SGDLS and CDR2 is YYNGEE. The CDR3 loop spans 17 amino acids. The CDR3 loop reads CASSVSRLAGVEETQYF.

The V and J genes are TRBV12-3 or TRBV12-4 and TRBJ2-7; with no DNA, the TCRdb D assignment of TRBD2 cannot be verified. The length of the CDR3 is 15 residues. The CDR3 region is CASSLGGGLAGEQYF.

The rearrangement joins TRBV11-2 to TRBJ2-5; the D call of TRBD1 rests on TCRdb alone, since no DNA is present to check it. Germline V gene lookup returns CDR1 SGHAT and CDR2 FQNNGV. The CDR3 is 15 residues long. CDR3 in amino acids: CASSGRDRGGETQYF.

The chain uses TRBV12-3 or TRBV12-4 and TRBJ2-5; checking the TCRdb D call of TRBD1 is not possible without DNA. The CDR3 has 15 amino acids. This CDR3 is CASTHPGGARQTQYF.

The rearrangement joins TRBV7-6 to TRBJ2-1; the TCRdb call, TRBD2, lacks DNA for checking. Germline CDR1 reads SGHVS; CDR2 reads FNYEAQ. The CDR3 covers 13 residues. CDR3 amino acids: CARSLLAGNEQFF.